This TCR beta chain was identified in a study of T cells in women clearing cervical HPV infection. This table comes from immunoSEQ multiplex PCR, and its TCRdb copy is limited to in-frame clones, with some not included. The listing contains some 20,000 clones. Of note for this clone: The read terminates 3 residues ahead of where the CDR3 ends, so the germline J gene completes it.

Trimming pared 2 bases from V and 4 bases from J, leaving 11 bases between. The CDR3 loop spans 14 amino acids. Germline CDR1 MNHEY, CDR2 SVGEGT. Sequencing input: blood buffy coat. This chain joins TRBV6-2 or TRBV6-3 and TRBJ2-5; D might be TRBD2 (6 bases). The origin of this receptor is a woman between 18 and 69 years old with a cervical HPV16 infection that either progressed to CIN3+ or cleared (not recorded which). CDR3 DNA, as far as it was read: TGTGCCAGCAGTTACGGAGGGGACTCAGAGACC. Translated, it gives CASSYGGDSET. The whole CDR3 sequence is CASSYGGDSETQYF.